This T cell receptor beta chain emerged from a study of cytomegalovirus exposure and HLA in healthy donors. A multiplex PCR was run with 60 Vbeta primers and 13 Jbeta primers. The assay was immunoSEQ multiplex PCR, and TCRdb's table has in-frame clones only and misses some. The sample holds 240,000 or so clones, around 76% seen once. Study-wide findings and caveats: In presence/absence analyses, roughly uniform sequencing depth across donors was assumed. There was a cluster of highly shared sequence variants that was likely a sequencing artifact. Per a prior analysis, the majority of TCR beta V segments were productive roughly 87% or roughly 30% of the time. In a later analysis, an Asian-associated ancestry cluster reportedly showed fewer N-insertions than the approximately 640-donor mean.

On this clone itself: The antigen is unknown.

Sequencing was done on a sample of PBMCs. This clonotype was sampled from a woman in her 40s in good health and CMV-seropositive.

This CDR3 is CASSFAGATEAFF. The CDR3 coding sequence is TGTGCCAGCAGCTTTGCGGGGGCCACTGAAGCTTTCTTT. The chain couples TRBV7-2 to TRBJ1-1; perhaps TRBD1 as D (6 bases). V lost 3 bases and J 4 bases, leaving 9 bases between the germline ends. In germline, CDR1 is SGHTA, CDR2 FQGNSA. The CDR3 length is 13 residues.